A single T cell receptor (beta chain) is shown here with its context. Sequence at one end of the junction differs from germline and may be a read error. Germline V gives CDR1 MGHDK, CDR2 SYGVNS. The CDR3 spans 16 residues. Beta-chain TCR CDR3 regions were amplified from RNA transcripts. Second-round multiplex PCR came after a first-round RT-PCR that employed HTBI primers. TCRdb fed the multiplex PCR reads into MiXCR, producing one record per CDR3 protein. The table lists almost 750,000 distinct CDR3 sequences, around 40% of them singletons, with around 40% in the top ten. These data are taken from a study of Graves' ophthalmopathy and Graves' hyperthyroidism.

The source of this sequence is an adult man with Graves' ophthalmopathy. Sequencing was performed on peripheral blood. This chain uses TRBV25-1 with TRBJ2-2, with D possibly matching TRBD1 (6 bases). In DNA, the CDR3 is TGTGCCAGTAGTGCCACCGGGACAAAGAACACCGGGGAGCTGTTTTTT. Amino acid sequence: CASSATGTKNTGELFF. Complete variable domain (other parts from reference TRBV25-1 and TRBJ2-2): EADIYQTPRYLVIGTGKKITLECSQTMGHDKMYWYQQDPGMELHLIHYSYGVNSTEKGDLSSESTVSRIRTEHFPLTLESARPSHTSQYLCASSATGTKNTGELFFGEGSRLTVL.